The clone carrying this TCR beta chain was observed at least ten times. The antigen is unknown. This sample is part of a study of regulatory T cells in long-lasting Graves disease. Indicated time point: newly diagnosed GD, antithyroid drugs for less than 3 months. Construction of the TCR library relied on RNA isolated from PBMCs. Overall study results and limits: Sample size, which was small, may have reduced accuracy.

Assembly of TCR beta libraries relied on iRepertoire HTBI primers together with Arm-PCR of CDR3 regions. Each CDR3 protein gets one entry after TCRdb re-called the multiplex PCR reads with MiXCR. The sample records 540,000 or so distinct CDR3 sequences, about 13% being singletons. The CDR3 is 15 amino acids. Trimming at V came to 5 bases and at J to 9 bases, leaving 10 bases not matched to a gene. Per the germline V gene, CDR1 is SGHAT and CDR2 is FQNNGV. A further study also used this sample, focusing on T cells in Graves' hyperthyroidism and ophthalmopathy. Per that study: Diagnosis rested on symptoms, serum thyroxine and TRAb, thyroid ultrasound, and orbital computed tomography.

This clonotype was obtained from a man aged 30-40 years with Graves disease. The chain recombines TRBV11-2 with TRBJ2-5; TRBD2 agrees at 12 bases. The sequencing here drew on peripheral blood mononuclear cells (PBMCs), taken at new diagnosis, from a patient treated with antithyroid drugs. The CDR3 reads CASSPRLAGVFAQYF. The CDR3, as DNA: TGTGCCAGCAGCCCCCGACTAGCGGGAGTGTTCGCCCAGTACTTC.